This T cell receptor beta chain was found in a study of blood T cell repertoires in COVID-19. Study details: The United States, Italy and Spain were the sources of the acute and convalescent COVID-19 samples. The cDNA or gDNA used as material had been derived from T cells, B-cell-depleted T cells, or PBMCs.

V lost 1 base to trimming and J lost 3 bases; unmatched junction nucleotides: 2. This CDR3 spans 14 amino acids. Germline V gives CDR1 LNHNV, CDR2 YYDKDF (reference sequence). In the authors' methods: The assay estimated nucleated cells by amplifying reference gene primers. This table comes from immunoSEQ multiplex PCR, and its TCRdb copy is limited to in-frame clones, with some not included. The V and J calls and clone size come from that table; D and trimming were worked out from the DNA. The table records under 200,000 clones, roughly 85% of them present only once. The rearrangement uses TRBV15 and TRBJ2-5, with TRBD2 matching over 7 bases. This TCR derives from a woman older than 75 with acute or convalescent COVID-19. Source material: peripheral blood. The chain's CDR3 is CATSRGLAKETQYF. The DNA of the CDR3 is TGTGCCACCAGCAGAGGACTAGCTAAAGAGACCCAGTACTTC.